This entry describes one T cell receptor beta chain. What it recognizes is unknown. Treatment described: oral pan-JAK inhibitor, 5-10 mg twice daily. This specimen belongs to a study of CD8+ T cells in alopecia areata. The study's findings and limits: Normal scalp had lower clonality than lesional scalp, with alopecia totalis/universalis lesions showing this most strongly. Unlike in mice, where it was clearer, TCR sharing across patients was less clear, possibly HLA-related. The study found tofacitinib significantly decreased scalp clonality and expanded CD8+ clones among the top 100.

This CDR3 is built from 17 residues. Trimming removed 8 bases from V and 9 bases from J; junction bases left unmatched: 18. The germline V gene encodes CDR1 GTSNPN and CDR2 SVGIG (reference sequence). Extracted RNA was reverse transcribed, and the resulting cDNA served as sequencing template. TCRdb's copy holds only in-frame clones and misses some; the assay was immunoSEQ multiplex PCR. Here the sample spans approximately 300,000 clones, more than 45% being singletons. The chain is built from TRBV30 and TRBJ1-6, with 11 bases that match TRBD1. The sample here was CD4+ T cells sorted from blood, taken at week 24, from a patient treated with tofacitinib. This sequence was found in a human donor with alopecia areata. The CDR3 DNA is TGTGCCGGCCAAGGACAGGGGGCAGGCGGCTCCCGTTCACCCCTCCACTTT. Amino acid sequence: CAGQGQGAGGSRSPLHF.